This T cell receptor (beta chain) was sequenced for a study of control samples from healthy donors and cancer patients. Trimming stripped 4 bases from V and 4 bases from J, with 14 bases between. The CDR3 loop spans 14 amino acids. CDR1 is SGHDT and CDR2 is YYEEEE in the germline V gene. Measured with immunoSEQ multiplex PCR; TCRdb has only the in-frame clones, and not every one. The table includes some 94,000 clones, approximately 88% detected once. This rearrangement joins TRBV5-6 to TRBJ2-5; D is unresolved. The source is a woman aged 45-59 years with colorectal cancer. Sequenced sample: PBMCs. CDR3 protein: CASSPRLARETQYF. As DNA, the CDR3 is TGTGCCAGCAGCCCGCGACTCGCCCGAGAGACCCAGTACTTC.